Below, 9 T cell receptor beta chains from the same sample are listed, as sequenced in a study of blood T cell repertoires in COVID-19. Measured with immunoSEQ multiplex PCR; TCRdb has only the in-frame clones, and not every one. The top ten hold about 18% of the sample, which has about 130,000 clones, around four fifths seen once. Material for sequencing was peripheral blood. The receptors stem from a man older than 75 with acute or convalescent COVID-19.

The rearrangement joins TRBV5-1 to TRBJ1-1, with TRBD1 as a possible D gene (5 bases). Germline CDR1 SGHRS, CDR2 YFSETQ. This CDR3 spans 14 amino acids. Trimming pared 0 bases from V and 4 bases from J, leaving 10 bases between. The CDR3 is CASSLVGVGTEAFF. CDR3 DNA sequence: TGCGCCAGCAGCTTGGTAGGGGTGGGCACTGAAGCTTTCTTT.

A few counts support this clone. The CDR3 DNA follows: TGTGCCAGCAGTTTAGCGGGGAGCTCCTACGAGCAGTACTTC. Its translation is CASSLAGSSYEQYF. The rearrangement joins TRBV6-5 to TRBJ2-7; 8 bases fit TRBD2. V dropped 4 bases and J dropped 0; count of bases not matched to a gene: 2. The length of the CDR3 is 14 residues. Looked up from germline, CDR1 is MNHEY and CDR2 is SVGAGI.

The rearrangement links TRBV6-2 or TRBV6-3 to TRBJ1-6, with 7 bases fitting TRBD1. J lost 1 base, V lost 6 bases, and 6 bases had no gene match. The CDR3 runs 16 residues. Germline V gives CDR1 MNHEY, CDR2 SVGEGT. The CDR3 DNA is TGTGCCAGCAGCCGACAGGGACGATCCTATAATTCACCCCTCCACTTT. Its translation is CASSRQGRSYNSPLHF.

The chain is built from TRBV5-5 and TRBJ2-5, with D unresolved. Looked up from germline, CDR1 is SGHKS and CDR2 is YYEKEE (reference sequence). The germline V and J ends were trimmed by 1 base and 5 bases, with 15 bases remaining between them. The CDR3 totals 15 residues. The CDR3 region has the DNA TGTGCCAGCAGCTTGAATGGGTCCCCCAGGGAGACCCAGTACTTC. Translation: CASSLNGSPRETQYF.

The chain couples TRBV6-5 to TRBJ2-7; the match to TRBD1 covers 8 bases. V dropped 7 bases and J dropped 2; count of bases not matched to a gene: 7. Looked up from germline, CDR1 is MNHEY and CDR2 is SVGAGI. The CDR3 covers 14 residues. This CDR3 is CASNHGQGTYEQYF. The CDR3 nucleotides are TGTGCCAGCAACCACGGACAGGGAACCTACGAGCAGTACTTC.

The gene calls are TRBV5-6 and TRBJ2-6; 7 bases fit TRBD1. V trimming: 4 bases; J trimming: 1 base; junction bases outside the gene matches: 2. The CDR3 covers 15 residues. The germline CDR1 and CDR2 sequences are SGHDT and YYEEEE. In DNA, the CDR3 is TGTGCCAGCAGCCACAGGGGTTCTGGGGCCAACGTCCTGACTTTC. Its translation is CASSHRGSGANVLTF.

The chain couples TRBV11-2 to TRBJ2-7; D uncertain. CDR3 length: 12 residues. Germline-derived CDR1 and CDR2 are SGHAT and FQNNGV. V was clipped by 1 base and J by 4 bases, with 5 bases between them. Here the CDR3 DNA reads TGTGCCAGCAGCTTAGTCGGGTACGAGCAGTACTTC. This encodes CASSLVGYEQYF.

V is TRBV5-4 and J is TRBJ2-6; D is perhaps TRBD2 (6 bases). There are 16 residues in the CDR3. CDR1 SGHNT and CDR2 YYREEE come from the germline V gene (reference sequence). Trimming left V 2 bases short and J 0 bases short, with 9 bases between. This CDR3 is CASSLLGGSGANVLTF. CDR3 DNA sequence: TGTGCCAGCAGCTTATTGGGGGGCTCTGGGGCCAACGTCCTGACTTTC.

The chain joins TRBV10-3 to TRBJ2-3; D might be TRBD1 (5 bases). Trimming stripped 5 bases from V and 0 bases from J, with 12 bases between. Per germline, CDR1 ENHRY and CDR2 SYGVKD. This CDR3 is 15 amino acids long. This chain's CDR3 is CAISRTPSSTDTQYF. The DNA for the CDR3 is TGTGCCATCAGTCGGACACCATCTAGCACAGATACGCAGTATTTT.